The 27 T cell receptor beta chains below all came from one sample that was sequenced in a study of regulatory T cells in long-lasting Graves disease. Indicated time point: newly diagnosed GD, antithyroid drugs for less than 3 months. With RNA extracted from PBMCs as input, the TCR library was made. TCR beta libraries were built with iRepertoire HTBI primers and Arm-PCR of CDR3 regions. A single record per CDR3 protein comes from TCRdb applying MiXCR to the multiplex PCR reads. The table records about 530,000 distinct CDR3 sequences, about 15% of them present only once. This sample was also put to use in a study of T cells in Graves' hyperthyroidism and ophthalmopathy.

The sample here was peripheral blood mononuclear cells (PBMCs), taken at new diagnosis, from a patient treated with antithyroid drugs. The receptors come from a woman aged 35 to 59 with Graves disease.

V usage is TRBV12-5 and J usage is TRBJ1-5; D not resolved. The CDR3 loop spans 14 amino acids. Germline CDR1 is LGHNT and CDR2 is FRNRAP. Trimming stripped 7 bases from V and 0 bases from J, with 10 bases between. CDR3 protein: CASVTELSNQPQHF. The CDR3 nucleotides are TGTGCTAGTGTTACGGAACTTAGCAATCAGCCCCAGCATTTT.

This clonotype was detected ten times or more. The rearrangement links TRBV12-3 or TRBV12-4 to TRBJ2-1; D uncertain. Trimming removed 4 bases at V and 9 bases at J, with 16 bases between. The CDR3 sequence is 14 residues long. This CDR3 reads CASSWGGPTGEQFF. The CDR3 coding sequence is TGTGCCAGCAGTTGGGGTGGGCCGACGGGTGAGCAGTTCTTC.

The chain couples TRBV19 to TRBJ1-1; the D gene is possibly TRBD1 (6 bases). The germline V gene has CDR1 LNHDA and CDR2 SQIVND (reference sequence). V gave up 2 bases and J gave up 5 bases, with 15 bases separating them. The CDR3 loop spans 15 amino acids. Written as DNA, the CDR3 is TGTGCCAGTAGTATAATGGGGGGCGCGGGTACTGAAGCTTTCTTT. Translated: CASSIMGGAGTEAFF.

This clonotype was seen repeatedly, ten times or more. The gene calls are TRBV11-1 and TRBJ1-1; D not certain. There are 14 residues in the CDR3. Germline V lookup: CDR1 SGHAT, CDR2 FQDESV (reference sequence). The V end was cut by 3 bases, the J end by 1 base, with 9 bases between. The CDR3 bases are TGTGCCAGCAGCTTCTCGGACGGGAACACTGAAGCTTTCTTT. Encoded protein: CASSFSDGNTEAFF.

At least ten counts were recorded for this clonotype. The CDR3 spells CASSQAGAPYNEQFF. The CDR3 DNA reads TGTGCCAGCAGCCAAGCGGGGGCACCCTACAATGAGCAGTTCTTC. The chain combines TRBV3-1 with TRBJ2-1; possibly TRBD1 or TRBD2 for D (6 bases each). V was shortened by 1 base and J by 2 bases, with 9 bases between the two germline ends. Germline CDR1 reads LGHDT; CDR2 reads YNNKEL (reference sequence). This CDR3 is built from 15 residues.

DNA for the CDR3: TGTGCCAGCGGGCGGACAGCCAACACCGGGGAGCTGTTTTTT. Its protein product is CASGRTANTGELFF. This sequence joins TRBV7-9 and TRBJ2-2, with D possibly TRBD1 on 6 matching bases. This CDR3 has 14 residues. Per the germline V gene, CDR1 is SEHNR and CDR2 is FQNEAQ (reference sequence). V was pared by 8 bases and J by 2 bases, with 12 bases between. Full variable domain (remainder filled in from reference TRBV7-9 and TRBJ2-2): DTGVSQNPRHKITKRGQNVTFRCDPISEHNRLYWYRQTLGQGPEFLTYFQNEAQLEKSRLLSDRFSAERPKGSFSTLEIQRTEQGDSAMYLCASGRTANTGELFFGEGSRLTVL.

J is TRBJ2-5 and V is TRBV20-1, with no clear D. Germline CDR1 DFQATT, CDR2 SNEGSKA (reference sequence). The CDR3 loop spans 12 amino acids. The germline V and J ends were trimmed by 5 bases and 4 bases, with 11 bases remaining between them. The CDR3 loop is CSALLLTETQYF. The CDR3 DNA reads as TGCAGTGCTCTCCTATTGACAGAGACCCAGTACTTC.

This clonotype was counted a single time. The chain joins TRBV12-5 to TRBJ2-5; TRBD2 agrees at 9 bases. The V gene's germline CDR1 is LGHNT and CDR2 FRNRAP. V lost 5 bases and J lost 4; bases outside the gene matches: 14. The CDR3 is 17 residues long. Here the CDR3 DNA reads TGTGCTAGTGGTCCGAAGGCGGGGGGGCCGGGTTTAGAGACCCAGTACTTC. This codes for CASGPKAGGPGLETQYF.

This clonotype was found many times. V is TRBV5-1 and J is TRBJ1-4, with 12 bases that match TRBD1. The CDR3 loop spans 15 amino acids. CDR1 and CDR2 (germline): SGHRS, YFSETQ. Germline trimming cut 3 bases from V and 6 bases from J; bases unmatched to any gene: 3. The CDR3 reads CASSSGTGGDEKLFF. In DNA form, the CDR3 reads TGCGCCAGCAGCTCGGGGACAGGGGGCGATGAAAAACTGTTTTTT.

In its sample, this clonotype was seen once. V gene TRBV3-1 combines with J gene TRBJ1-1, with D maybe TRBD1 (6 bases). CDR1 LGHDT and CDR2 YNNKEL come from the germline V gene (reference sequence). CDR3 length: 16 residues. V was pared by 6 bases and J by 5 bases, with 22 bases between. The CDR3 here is CASRRTGGGRWTEAFF. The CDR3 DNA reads TGTGCCAGCAGGCGGACCGGGGGGGGGCGTTGGACTGAAGCTTTCTTT.

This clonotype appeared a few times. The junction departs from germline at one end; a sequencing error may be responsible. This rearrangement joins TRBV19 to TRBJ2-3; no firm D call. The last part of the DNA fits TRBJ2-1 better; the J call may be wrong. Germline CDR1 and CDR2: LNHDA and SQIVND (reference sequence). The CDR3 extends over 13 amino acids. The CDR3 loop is CASSLDWTNPQFF. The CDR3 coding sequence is TGTGCCAGTAGTTTAGACTGGACCAACCCGCAGTTCTTC.

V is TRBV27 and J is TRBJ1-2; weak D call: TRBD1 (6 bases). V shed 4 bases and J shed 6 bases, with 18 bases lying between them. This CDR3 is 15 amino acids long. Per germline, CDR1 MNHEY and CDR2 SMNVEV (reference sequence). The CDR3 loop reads CASSYTSDRADGYTF. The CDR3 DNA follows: TGTGCCAGCAGTTACACCTCGGACAGAGCTGATGGCTACACCTTC.

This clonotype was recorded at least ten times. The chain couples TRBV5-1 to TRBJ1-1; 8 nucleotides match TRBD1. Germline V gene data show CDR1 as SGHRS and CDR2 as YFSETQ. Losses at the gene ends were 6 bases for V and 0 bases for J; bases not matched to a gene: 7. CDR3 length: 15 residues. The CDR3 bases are TGCGCCAGCAAGACAGGGGCCATGATGAACACTGAAGCTTTCTTT. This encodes CASKTGAMMNTEAFF.

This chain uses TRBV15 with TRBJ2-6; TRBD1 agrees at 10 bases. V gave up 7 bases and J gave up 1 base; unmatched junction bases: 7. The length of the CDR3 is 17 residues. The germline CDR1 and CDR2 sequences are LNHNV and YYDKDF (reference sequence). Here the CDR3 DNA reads TGTGCCACCAAGCCCGGGACAGGGGTGTCTGGGGCCAACGTCCTGACTTTC. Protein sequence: CATKPGTGVSGANVLTF.

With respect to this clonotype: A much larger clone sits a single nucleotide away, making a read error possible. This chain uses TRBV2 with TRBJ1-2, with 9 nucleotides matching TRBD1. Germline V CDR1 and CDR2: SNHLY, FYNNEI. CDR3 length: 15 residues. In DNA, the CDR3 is TGTGCCAGCAGCCCCCGGGACAGGGAAAACTATGGCTGCACCTTC. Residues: CASSPRDRENYGCTF.

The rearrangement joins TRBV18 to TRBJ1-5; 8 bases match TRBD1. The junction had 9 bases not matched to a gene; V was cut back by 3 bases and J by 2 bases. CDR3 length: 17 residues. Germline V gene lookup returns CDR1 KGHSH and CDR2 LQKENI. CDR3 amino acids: CASSPRDRLTGNQPQHF. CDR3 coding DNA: TGTGCCAGCTCACCTCGGGACAGGCTAACTGGCAATCAGCCCCAGCATTTT.

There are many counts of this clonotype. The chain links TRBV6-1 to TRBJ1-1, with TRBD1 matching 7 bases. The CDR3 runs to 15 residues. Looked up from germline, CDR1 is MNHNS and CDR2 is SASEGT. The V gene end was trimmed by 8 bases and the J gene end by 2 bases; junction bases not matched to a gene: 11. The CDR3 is CASVDGTAFNTEAFF. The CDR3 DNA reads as TGTGCCAGCGTTGACGGGACAGCCTTTAACACTGAAGCTTTCTTT.

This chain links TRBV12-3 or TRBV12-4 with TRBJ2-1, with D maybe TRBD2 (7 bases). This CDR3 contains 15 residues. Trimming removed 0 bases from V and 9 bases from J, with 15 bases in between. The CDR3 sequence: CASSLAGGDIGEQFF. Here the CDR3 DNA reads TGTGCCAGCAGTTTAGCAGGGGGGGACATCGGTGAGCAGTTCTTC.

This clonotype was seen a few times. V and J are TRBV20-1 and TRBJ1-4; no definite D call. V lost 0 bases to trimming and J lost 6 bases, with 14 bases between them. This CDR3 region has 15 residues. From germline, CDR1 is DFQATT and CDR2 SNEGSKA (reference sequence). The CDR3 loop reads CSARDPAARYEKLFF. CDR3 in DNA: TGCAGTGCTAGAGATCCGGCAGCCCGATATGAAAAACTGTTTTTT.

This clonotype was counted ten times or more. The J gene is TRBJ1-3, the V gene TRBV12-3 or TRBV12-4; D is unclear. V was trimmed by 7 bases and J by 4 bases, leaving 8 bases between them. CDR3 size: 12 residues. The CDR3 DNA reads TGTGCCAGCAAAAATTCCGGAAACACCATATATTTT. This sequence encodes CASKNSGNTIYF.

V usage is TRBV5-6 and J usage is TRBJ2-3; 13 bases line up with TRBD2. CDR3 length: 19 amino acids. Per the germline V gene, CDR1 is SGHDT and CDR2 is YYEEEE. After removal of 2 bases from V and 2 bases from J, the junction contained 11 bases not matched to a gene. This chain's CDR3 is CASSFAIRGLAGHTDTQYF. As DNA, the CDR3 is TGTGCCAGCAGCTTCGCAATAAGGGGACTAGCGGGGCACACAGATACGCAGTATTTT.

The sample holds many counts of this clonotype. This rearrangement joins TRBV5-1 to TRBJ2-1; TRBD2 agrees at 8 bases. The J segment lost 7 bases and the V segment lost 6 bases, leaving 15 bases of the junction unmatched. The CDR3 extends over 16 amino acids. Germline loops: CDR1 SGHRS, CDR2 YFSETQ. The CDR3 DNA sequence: TGCGCCAGCACCTCGAGCGGGGGATCCCCCAGTAATGAGCAGTTCTTC. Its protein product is CASTSSGGSPSNEQFF. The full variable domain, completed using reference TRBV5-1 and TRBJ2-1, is KAGVTQTPRYLIKTRGQQVTLSCSPISGHRSVSWYQQTPGQGLQFLFEYFSETQRNKGNFPGRFSGRQFSNSRSEMNVSTLELGDSALYLCASTSSGGSPSNEQFFGPGTRLTVL.

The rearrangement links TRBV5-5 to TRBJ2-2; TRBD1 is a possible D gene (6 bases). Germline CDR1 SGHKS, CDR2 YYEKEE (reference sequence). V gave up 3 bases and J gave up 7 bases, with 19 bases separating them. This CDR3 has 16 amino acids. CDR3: CASSSQHRVGIGELFF. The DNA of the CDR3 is TGTGCCAGCAGCTCTCAACACAGGGTGGGGATCGGGGAGCTGTTTTTT.

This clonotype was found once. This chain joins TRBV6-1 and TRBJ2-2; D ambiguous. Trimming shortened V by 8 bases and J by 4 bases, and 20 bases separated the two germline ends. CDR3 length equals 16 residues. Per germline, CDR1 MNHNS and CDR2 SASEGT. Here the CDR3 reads CASALGTLRPTGELFF. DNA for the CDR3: TGTGCCAGCGCTCTGGGCACCCTGAGACCCACCGGGGAGCTGTTTTTT.

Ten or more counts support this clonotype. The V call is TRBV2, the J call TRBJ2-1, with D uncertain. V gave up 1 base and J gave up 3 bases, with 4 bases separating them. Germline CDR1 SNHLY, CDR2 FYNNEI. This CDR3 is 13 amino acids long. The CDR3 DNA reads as TGTGCCAGCAGTGAAGTTGTCTACAATGAGCAGTTCTTC. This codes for CASSEVVYNEQFF.

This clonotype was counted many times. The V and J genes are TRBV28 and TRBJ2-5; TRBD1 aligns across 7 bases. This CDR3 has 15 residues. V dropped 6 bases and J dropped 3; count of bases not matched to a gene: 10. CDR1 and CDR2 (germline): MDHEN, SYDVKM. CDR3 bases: TGTGCCAGCAGCCTTCCAGGGGGAAATGAAGAGACCCAGTACTTC. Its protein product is CASSLPGGNEETQYF.

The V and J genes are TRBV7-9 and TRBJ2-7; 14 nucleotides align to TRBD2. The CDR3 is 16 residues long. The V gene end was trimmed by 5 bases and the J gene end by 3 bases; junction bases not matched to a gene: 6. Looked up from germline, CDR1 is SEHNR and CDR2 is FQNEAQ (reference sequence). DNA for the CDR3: TGTGCCAGCAGCCCTCGACTAGCGGGGGGGAACTACGAGCAGTACTTC. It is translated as CASSPRLAGGNYEQYF.